Shown below are 3 T cell receptor beta chains from a single sample sequenced in a study of T cell changes during pregnancy in multiple sclerosis. Using immunoSEQ multiplex PCR, the repertoire was profiled, and TCRdb retains in-frame clones only, with some absent. The sample shows about 46,000 clones, around 93% of them seen only once. This specimen was CD8+ T cells from peripheral blood mononuclear cells, taken after pregnancy. These receptors were collected from a female donor with multiple sclerosis, enrolled in a pregnancy study.

In its sample, this clone was seen once. The CDR3 protein is CASSYETGLSNEQYF. CDR3 bases: TGTGCCAGCAGCTACGAAACAGGGTTAAGCAACGAGCAGTACTTC. V usage is TRBV6-6 and J usage is TRBJ2-7; weak D call: TRBD1 (6 bases). The CDR3 extends over 15 amino acids. Trimming removed 6 bases at V and 5 bases at J, with 20 bases between. Germline V lookup: CDR1 MNHNY, CDR2 SVGAGI (reference sequence).

The V gene is TRBV29-1, the J gene TRBJ1-1; 10 bases match TRBD1. The V segment lost 6 bases and the J segment 4 bases; nucleotides outside the gene matches: 5. The length of the CDR3 is 13 residues. CDR1 and CDR2 from the germline V gene are SQVTM and ANQGSEA. Here the CDR3 reads CSVEGTGATEAFF. The CDR3 DNA is TGCAGCGTGGAGGGGACAGGGGCCACTGAAGCTTTCTTT.

The CDR3 nucleotides read TGTGCCAGTAGTATAGGCCGCTTTAGTGACAGGGAGGAGACTTTCTTT. Its translation is CASSIGRFSDREETFF. This sequence joins TRBV19 and TRBJ1-1, with TRBD1 matching over 7 bases. The ends lost 1 base at V and 12 bases at J; junction bases unmatched: 17. The germline CDR1 and CDR2 sequences are LNHDA and SQIVND (reference sequence). The CDR3 loop spans 16 amino acids.